This TCR beta chain was identified in a study of Graves' ophthalmopathy and Graves' hyperthyroidism. Findings and caveats of the study: Blood also held most thyroid clonotypes expanded above 0.001 frequency.

Using RNA transcripts, the TCR beta CDR3 regions were amplified. The library came from an HTBI-primed first-round RT-PCR and a second-round multiplex PCR. In TCRdb, the multiplex PCR reads were re-called with MiXCR into one record per CDR3 protein. The sample has about 620,000 distinct CDR3 sequences; 22% are singletons. The ends lost 7 bases at V and 7 bases at J; junction bases unmatched: 10. Germline V gene lookup returns CDR1 LNHDA and CDR2 SQIVND (reference sequence). The CDR3 has 13 residues. Patients with other autoimmune diseases, uncontrolled infections, pregnancy or lactation were excluded. As to this clonotype: What it binds is unknown.

V is TRBV19 and J is TRBJ2-7, with 7 bases that match TRBD2. The TCR was taken from a woman aged 18-29 years with stable Graves' hyperthyroidism. Some clones in this sample may be carry-over from other donors' samples. Sample: peripheral blood. The CDR3 protein is CASNGGETEEQYF. The CDR3 coding sequence is TGTGCCAGTAATGGGGGGGAAACGGAAGAGCAGTACTTC.